The rows below give T cell receptor beta chains drawn from one sample of a study of CD8 T cells in ankylosing spondylitis. TCRdb reprocessed the 5' RACE reads with MiXCR, giving one entry per CDR3 protein. The sample has over 100,000 distinct CDR3 sequences; about 7% are singletons. Sequenced: blood, either unsorted or a sorted T cell fraction (not recorded which). These receptors were collected from a male donor with ankylosing spondylitis or in good health (not recorded which). Both conserved end residues are part of each CDR3. Fields, in order: clone size, V gene, J gene, D gene, CDR3 protein, CDR3 DNA. A D gene is named only where the DNA matches it firmly. The size entry gives once, few or many counts, or a class when the clone is expanded.

many,TRBV2,TRBJ2-2,-,CASSHRVGTGELFF,TGTGCCAGCAGTCACAGGGTGGGCACCGGGGAGCTGTTTTTT
few,TRBV27,TRBJ1-1,-,CASSLLTPKGSAEAFF,TGTGCCAGCAGTTTATTAACTCCCAAAGGGTCCGCTGAAGCTTTCTTT
many,TRBV12-3/TRBV12-4,TRBJ2-2,-,CASSPRVGELFF,TGTGCCAGCAGTCCCCGAGTCGGGGAGCTGTTTTTT
many,TRBV29-1,TRBJ1-1,TRBD1,CSFWTGGSIEAFF,TGCAGCTTCTGGACAGGGGGCAGCATTGAAGCTTTCTTT
many,TRBV15,TRBJ2-1,-,CATSKDEYNEQFF,TGTGCCACCAGCAAAGACGAGTACAATGAGCAGTTCTTC
many,TRBV5-1,TRBJ1-1,-,CASSLATGREAFF,TGCGCCAGCAGCTTAGCTACGGGGCGGGAAGCTTTCTTT
many,TRBV3-1,TRBJ2-3,-,CASSQGGRGGFADTQYF,TGTGCCAGCAGCCAAGGGGGACGGGGCGGTTTCGCAGATACGCAGTATTTT
many,TRBV20-1,TRBJ2-3,-,CSARDLDAQYF,TGCAGTGCTAGAGATCTAGATGCGCAGTATTTT
many,TRBV20-1,TRBJ1-5,-,CSAERLVRNQPQHF,TGCAGTGCAGAGAGACTGGTCCGAAATCAGCCCCAGCATTTT
many,TRBV20-1,TRBJ2-7,-,CSARPFGPSEQYF,TGCAGTGCTAGACCCTTTGGGCCATCCGAGCAGTACTTC